Presented here are 10 T cell receptor beta chains from one specimen sequenced in a study of breast tumors, draining lymph nodes, adjacent tissues. Axillary draining lymph nodes of breast cancer patients supplied the node samples. TCRdb called the multiplex PCR reads again in MiXCR, with one record for every CDR3 protein. The top ten clones hold about 3.9% of a sample with over 150,000 distinct CDR3 sequences, roughly 30% of them seen once. Sequencing input: axillary lymph node tissue. Every receptor here comes from a female donor with breast cancer. Some clones in this sample may be carry-over from other donors' samples.

The chain has TRBV20-1 and TRBJ1-1; D not resolved. The CDR3 totals 16 residues. Germline CDR1 is DFQATT and CDR2 is SNEGSKA (reference sequence). Deletions cut 0 bases from V and 5 bases from J, with 19 bases between. The CDR3 coding sequence is TGCAGTGCTAGAGATATCGGGAAGGCTTGGAATACTGAAGCTTTCTTT. Amino acids: CSARDIGKAWNTEAFF.

This clonotype was recorded a few times. The chain has TRBV19 and TRBJ1-2, with no clear D. V gave up 5 bases and J gave up 3 bases, with 13 bases separating them. The germline V gene encodes CDR1 LNHDA and CDR2 SQIVND (reference sequence). The CDR3 consists of 14 residues. DNA for the CDR3: TGTGCCAGTAGTCGGGAAGGTAGAGACTATGGCTACACCTTC. It encodes CASSREGRDYGYTF.

The chain has TRBV24-1 and TRBJ2-5; D uncertain. This CDR3 is 14 amino acids long. V was trimmed by 0 bases and J by 4 bases, leaving 8 bases between them. CDR1 and CDR2 from the germline V gene are KGHDR and SFDVKD. The CDR3, as DNA: TGTGCCACCAGTGATTTGCCCCGGACAGAGACCCAGTACTTC. Its translation is CATSDLPRTETQYF.

This clonotype was counted many times. The V call is TRBV19, the J call TRBJ1-5; D uncertain. Trimming removed 11 bases from V and 0 bases from J, with 14 bases in between. Germline V gene data show CDR1 as LNHDA and CDR2 as SQIVND (reference sequence). CDR3 length equals 14 residues. The CDR3 sequence: CAGSDDYSNQPQHF. The CDR3 DNA sequence: TGTGCCGGGTCAGACGACTATAGCAATCAGCCCCAGCATTTT.

The chain employs TRBV20-1 and TRBJ2-3; 14 bases fit TRBD2. The V gene's germline CDR1 is DFQATT and CDR2 SNEGSKA (reference sequence). This CDR3 is built from 17 residues. The V and J ends lost 4 bases and 4 bases, in that order; junction bases with no gene match: 10. The CDR3 loop is CSAIPPTSGGAPDTQYF. The CDR3 DNA follows: TGCAGTGCTATACCCCCGACTAGCGGGGGGGCCCCAGATACGCAGTATTTT.

This clonotype appeared many times. The chain is built from TRBV7-8 and TRBJ2-2; D not certain. Germline V gives CDR1 SGHVS, CDR2 FQNEAQ. V lost 4 bases and J lost 6, with 9 bases in between. This CDR3 is built from 13 residues. The chain's CDR3 is CASSSRTPGELFF. Written as DNA, the CDR3 is TGTGCCAGCAGCTCCCGCACGCCCGGGGAGCTGTTTTTT.

The CDR3 DNA is TGTGCCAGCAGCTCAAGGTCGGGGACAGCACTAAGTGAAAAACTGTTTTTT. Its translation: CASSSRSGTALSEKLFF. This sequence joins TRBV7-9 and TRBJ1-4; 7 bases are shared with TRBD1. V shed 4 bases, J shed 7 bases, and the junction held 15 bases outside the gene matches. The CDR3 loop spans 17 amino acids. Per germline, CDR1 SEHNR and CDR2 FQNEAQ (reference sequence).

For the CDR3, the DNA is TGTGCCAGCAGTGAAGGTGGTGAGGGGGCACATTCACCCCTCCACTTT. This gives the protein CASSEGGEGAHSPLHF. The rearrangement links TRBV2 to TRBJ1-6; 7 positions agree with TRBD1. The V segment lost 1 base and the J segment 8 bases; nucleotides outside the gene matches: 8. The germline CDR1 and CDR2 sequences are SNHLY and FYNNEI. CDR3 length: 16 residues.

The chain links TRBV6-1 to TRBJ1-2, with D possibly being TRBD1 (5 bases). This CDR3 spans 14 amino acids. Germline CDR1 and CDR2: MNHNS and SASEGT. V was shortened by 5 bases and J by 6 bases, with 16 bases between the two germline ends. CDR3 sequence (DNA): TGTGCCAGCAGTACAACTTATGGGGGGGATGGCTACACCTTC. Protein sequence: CASSTTYGGDGYTF.

This clonotype has a count of ten or more. The chain is built from TRBV7-8 and TRBJ2-7; no clear D. The CDR3 is made up of 11 amino acids. Germline V gives CDR1 SGHVS, CDR2 FQNEAQ. Deletions cut 2 bases from V and 3 bases from J, with 2 bases between. CDR3 sequence: CASSLLYEQYF. DNA of the CDR3: TGTGCCAGCAGCTTACTCTACGAGCAGTACTTC.